This is a list of T cell receptor beta chains from one sample in a study of blood T cell repertoires in COVID-19. TCRdb's table, derived via immunoSEQ multiplex PCR, lists solely in-frame clones and lacks some. The table shows roughly 140,000 clones, with around 83% occurring only once. Sequenced input: peripheral blood. The receptors here all came from a woman aged 60-70 years with COVID-19, enrolled during active disease. Both conserved end residues are part of each CDR3. The D gene is left open where the match is weak. Size tells how often a clone was seen (once, few, many) or the class of an expanded clone, and some rows leave it out.

j_call v_call clone_size d_call cdr3_nt cdr3_aa
TRBJ1-5 TRBV7-9 - - TGTGCCAGCAGCCTACAGGGAGATCAGCCCCAGCATTTT CASSLQGDQPQHF
TRBJ2-4 TRBV19 - TRBD2 TGTGCCAGTATGGGACTAGCGGGGGCCCAAAACATTCAGTACTTC CASMGLAGAQNIQYF
TRBJ1-2 TRBV5-1 once - TGCGCCAGCAGCTCGGACGGTGGGAGGTGCACCTTC CASSSDGGRCTF
TRBJ1-1 TRBV10-3 - - TGTGCCATCAGTGAGTCGAGAGGGACTGAAGCTTTCTTT CAISESRGTEAFF
TRBJ2-1 TRBV5-1 - TRBD2 TGCGCCAGCAGTATAGCGGTTCCCGGGGGGAGGTTCTTC CASSIAVPGGRFF
TRBJ1-1 TRBV7-3 - - TGTGCCAGCAGCTTAACCGGGAACACTGAAGCTTTCTTT CASSLTGNTEAFF
TRBJ1-2 TRBV6-5 - - TGTGCCAGCAGTTACTCCCCCCAGGTGTGGGGCTACACCTTC CASSYSPQVWGYTF
TRBJ2-1 TRBV13 few TRBD1 TGTGCCAGCAGCTCATCACGTCGGACAGGGGGCCCTTACAATGAGCAGTTCTTC CASSSSRRTGGPYNEQFF
TRBJ1-2 TRBV9 - - TGTGCCAGCAGCGAGAACCAGAGGGAGTTAGCTAACTATGGCTACACCTTC CASSENQRELANYGYTF
TRBJ2-1 TRBV6-4 once TRBD2 TGTGCCAGCAGTGTTCTCCTAGCGGGGAGCTACAATGAGCAGTTCTTC CASSVLLAGSYNEQFF
TRBJ1-6 TRBV19 - TRBD1 TGTGCCAGTAGGCCGGGACAGGACCCTTACTTTAATTCACCCCTCCACTTT CASRPGQDPYFNSPLHF
TRBJ2-1 TRBV2 - TRBD2 TGTGCCAGCAGTGAGGAATGGACTAGCTCCTACAATGAGCAGTTCTTC CASSEEWTSSYNEQFF
TRBJ1-2 TRBV7-8 - TRBD1 TGTGCCAGCAGCCCAGGGGGACAGGCTGCAAGTGGCTACACCTTC CASSPGGQAASGYTF
TRBJ2-3 TRBV9 - TRBD2 TGTGCCAGCACTCGGGCGGGAGAGGGCACAGATACGCAGTATTTT CASTRAGEGTDTQYF
TRBJ2-4 TRBV27 - TRBD1 TGTGCCAGCAGTTTATTTCCGGGACAGCCTAGGATTCAGTACTTC CASSLFPGQPRIQYF
TRBJ2-5 TRBV5-1 few TRBD2 TGCGCCAGCAGCTTTAGCGGGATGGTAGAGACCCAGTACTTC CASSFSGMVETQYF
TRBJ1-2 TRBV7-9 - - TGTGCCAGCAGCTTAGTAACAGATCCTAACTATGGCTACACCTTC CASSLVTDPNYGYTF
TRBJ1-5 TRBV5-4 - - TGTGCCAGCAGCGGGGGGATAGATCAGCCCCAGCATTTT CASSGGIDQPQHF
TRBJ1-2 TRBV5-4 - TRBD1 TGTGCCAGCAGCCGGGACAGCCTGGCGAAGAACTATGGCTACACCTTC CASSRDSLAKNYGYTF
TRBJ1-3 TRBV6-5 many - TGTGCCAGCAGTTCATTCCTACAGGGTGGGAGAAACACCATATATTTT CASSSFLQGGRNTIYF
TRBJ2-2 TRBV9 once TRBD1 TGTGCCAGCAGCGTAGCTATAGGGGGCAGCACCGGGGAGCTGTTTTTT CASSVAIGGSTGELFF
TRBJ1-1 TRBV20-1 - - TGCAGTGCTAGACAGAGGGCTGAAGCTTTCTTT CSARQRAEAFF
TRBJ1-4 TRBV6-6 - - TGTGCCAGCAGTTCCTCCTTCAGGGGTACTAATGAAAAACTGTTTTTT CASSSSFRGTNEKLFF
TRBJ1-1 TRBV7-2 few - TGTGCCAGCAGCTTAGGCGCGAAAGAAGCTTTCTTT CASSLGAKEAFF
TRBJ1-1 TRBV5-1 - - TGCGCCAGCAGCTTGGACCGGGACACTGAAGCTTTCTTT CASSLDRDTEAFF
TRBJ1-5 TRBV19 - - TGTGCCAGTAGCCAGGGACTGATTAGCAATCAGCCCCAGCATTTT CASSQGLISNQPQHF
TRBJ1-1 TRBV6-1 - - TGTGCCAGCAGTGAAGCGCGCAGACTCTTATTGGGTGAAGCTTTCTTT CASSEARRLLLGEAFF